Sequencing of this T cell receptor (beta chain) was carried out in a study of cytomegalovirus exposure and HLA in healthy donors. Sequencing used immunoSEQ multiplex PCR; TCRdb keeps in-frame clones, though not all of them. The table lists 100,000 to 150,000 clones, approximately 90% of them singletons. CDR1 and CDR2 from the germline V gene are LNHDA and SQIVND (reference sequence). The CDR3 extends over 13 amino acids. Trimming removed 5 bases from V and 8 bases from J, with 12 bases in between. This clone occurred once. The chain combines TRBV19 with TRBJ1-4, with D unresolved. The sequenced sample consisted of PBMCs. This sequence was found in a woman under 30 in good health and CMV-seronegative. The CDR3 is CASSPRGGEKLFF. The CDR3, as DNA: TGTGCCAGTAGTCCCCGGGGTGGAGAAAAACTGTTTTTT.